This entry lists 9 T cell receptor beta chains sequenced from one sample in a study of blood T cell repertoires in COVID-19. Sequencing was performed with immunoSEQ multiplex PCR; in TCRdb, only in-frame clones are kept and a portion is missing. The sample contains about 93,000 clones, 75% to 90% of which appear only once. The sequenced sample was peripheral blood. These receptor sequences come from a human donor with active COVID-19. The donor label of this sample is uncertain.

The CDR3 loop reads CASMGRASGNTIYF. For the CDR3, the DNA is TGTGCCAGCATGGGCAGGGCCTCTGGAAACACCATATATTTT. The chain has TRBV2 and TRBJ1-3; D is possibly TRBD1 (5 bases). CDR3 length equals 14 residues. CDR1 is SNHLY, CDR2 FYNNEI, per germline. The V and J ends lost 7 bases and 0 bases respectively, with 10 bases between them.

The chain links TRBV4-1 to TRBJ2-1, with 11 bases identical to TRBD1. Germline V gene data show CDR1 as MGHRA and CDR2 as YSYEKL. After removal of 3 bases from V and 7 bases from J, the junction contained 8 bases not matched to a gene. The CDR3 extends over 16 amino acids. CDR3 protein: CASSHDRTGGLNEQFF. DNA of the CDR3: TGCGCCAGCAGCCATGACCGGACAGGGGGCCTTAATGAGCAGTTCTTC.

V and J are TRBV27 and TRBJ2-1; 9 bases are a match to TRBD2. The CDR3 has 17 amino acids. Trimming at V came to 4 bases and at J to 4 bases, leaving 11 bases not matched to a gene. The germline CDR1 and CDR2 sequences are MNHEY and SMNVEV (reference sequence). This chain's CDR3 is CASSSQEGRGGYNEQFF. DNA for the CDR3: TGTGCCAGCAGTTCTCAGGAGGGGCGGGGGGGTTACAATGAGCAGTTCTTC.

The chain has TRBV4-1 and TRBJ1-6, with a possible D match to TRBD1 (5 bases). The V end lost 4 bases, the J end lost 9 bases, and 16 bases lay between the germline ends. CDR1 and CDR2 (germline): MGHRA, YSYEKL. There are 15 residues in the CDR3. CDR3 residues: CASSRLQDKSSPLHF. In nucleotides, the CDR3 is TGCGCCAGCAGCCGGCTACAGGATAAAAGTTCACCCCTCCACTTT.

V usage is TRBV7-2 and J usage is TRBJ2-7; 12 positions agree with TRBD2. Germline V gives CDR1 SGHTA, CDR2 FQGNSA. The CDR3 sequence is 16 residues long. Trimming at V came to 4 bases and at J to 3 bases, leaving 7 bases not matched to a gene. CDR3 sequence (DNA): TGTGCCAGCAGCTCCTCCGGGACTAGCGGGCGCTACGAGCAGTACTTC. Residues: CASSSSGTSGRYEQYF.

This chain links TRBV7-9 with TRBJ1-2, with D unclear. Trimming took 0 bases from V and 2 from J, leaving 13 bases between them. Looked up from germline, CDR1 is SEHNR and CDR2 is FQNEAQ (reference sequence). The CDR3 totals 16 residues. CDR3 DNA: TGTGCCAGCAGCTTAGCCTGGCCAGGCGAAAACTATGGCTACACCTTC. This gives the protein CASSLAWPGENYGYTF.

The chain joins TRBV12-3 or TRBV12-4 to TRBJ1-1, with D possibly TRBD1 on 5 matching bases. V was cut by 5 bases and J by 5 bases, with 12 bases left in between. The CDR3 spans 13 residues. CDR3 DNA: TGTGCCAGCAGTAACACGGACACAACTGAAGCTTTCTTT. Amino acid sequence: CASSNTDTTEAFF.

This clone was recorded only once. The J gene is TRBJ1-2, the V gene TRBV7-8; tentative D call: TRBD1 (5 bases). V lost 2 bases and J lost 3, with 10 bases in between. The CDR3 contains 14 residues. The germline gives CDR1 SGHVS, CDR2 FQNEAQ. CDR3 sequence (DNA): TGTGCCAGCAGCTTACGGGGGACTGACTATGGCTACACCTTC. This encodes CASSLRGTDYGYTF.

The rearrangement uses TRBV3-1 (or the pseudogene TRBV3-2) and TRBJ1-4; 7 nucleotides align to TRBD1. CDR3 size: 14 residues. Germline trimming cut 4 bases from V and 7 bases from J; bases unmatched to any gene: 6. Germline CDR1 and CDR2: LGHDT and YNNKEL (reference sequence). CDR3 protein: CASSPTGAGEKLFF. The CDR3 DNA sequence: TGTGCCAGCAGCCCTACAGGGGCGGGTGAAAAACTGTTTTTT.